The next 20 T cell receptor beta chains were all read from a single sample in a study of liver allograft versus peripheral blood T cells. Study-level background: Transplanted livers and recipients' peripheral blood had their T cell receptor repertoires compared.

TCRdb reprocessed the reads with MiXCR, giving one entry per CDR3 protein. The sample yields approximately 9,800 distinct CDR3 sequences, just over 20% seen once. These receptors came from a human patient who had a liver transplant. Some T cells may arise from the graft donor.

CDR3 DNA: TGTGCCAGCAGTCGACCGGACAGGGAATGGACCGGGGAGCTGTTTTTT. This sequence encodes CASSRPDREWTGELFF. The V and J genes are TRBV7-9 and TRBJ2-2; TRBD1 matches 8 bases. J lost 5 bases, V lost 6 bases, and 11 bases had no gene match. There are 16 residues in the CDR3. In germline, CDR1 is SEHNR, CDR2 FQNEAQ (reference sequence).

This clonotype has a handful of counts. This sequence joins TRBV12-3 or TRBV12-4 and TRBJ1-1, with a possible D match to TRBD1 (5 bases). V lost 7 bases and J lost 1, with 13 bases in between. CDR3 length: 14 amino acids. CDR3 in amino acids: CASNLQETNTEAFF. CDR3 nucleotide sequence: TGTGCCAGCAACTTACAGGAGACGAACACTGAAGCTTTCTTT.

This clonotype has a handful of counts. The V and J genes are TRBV14 and TRBJ1-1; D unresolved. The ends were cut back, 2 bases at V and 0 bases at J, with 4 bases in the middle. The CDR3 consists of 13 residues. Germline V lookup: CDR1 SGHDN, CDR2 FVKESK. The CDR3 loop reads CASSQHMNTEAFF. The CDR3 region has the DNA TGTGCCAGCAGCCAACACATGAACACTGAAGCTTTCTTT.

This clonotype was counted only a few times. The chain couples TRBV11-2 to TRBJ2-7; D is uncertain. This CDR3 spans 11 amino acids. Trimming left V 2 bases short and J 2 bases short, with 1 base between. Germline CDR1 is SGHAT and CDR2 is FQNNGV. The CDR3 DNA sequence: TGTGCCAGCAGCTTAACCTACGAGCAGTACTTC. As protein: CASSLTYEQYF.

The gene calls are TRBV30 and TRBJ1-1; tentative D call: TRBD1 (5 bases). Germline V gives CDR1 GTSNPN, CDR2 SVGIG (reference sequence). V gave up 3 bases and J gave up 7 bases, with 21 bases separating them. This CDR3 has 15 residues. This CDR3 reads CAWRFDDSRIHEAFF. In nucleotides, the CDR3 is TGTGCCTGGAGGTTTGACGACAGCCGAATCCATGAAGCTTTCTTT.

This clonotype was found a few times. The chain couples TRBV30 to TRBJ2-1; D not certain. CDR1 and CDR2 from the germline V gene are GTSNPN and SVGIG (reference sequence). The CDR3 runs 13 residues. V shed 4 bases and J shed 0 bases, with 7 bases lying between them. CDR3 amino acids: CAWTGSSYNEQFF. CDR3 bases: TGTGCCTGGACGGGCAGCTCCTACAATGAGCAGTTCTTC.

In this sample, this clonotype turned up a few times. The gene calls are TRBV5-6 and TRBJ1-1, with D tentatively TRBD1 (6 bases). This CDR3 comprises 11 residues. Germline lookup yields CDR1 SGHDT and CDR2 YYEEEE. V was trimmed by 4 bases and J by 7 bases, leaving 8 bases between them. The DNA of the CDR3 is TGTGCCAGCAGCCGGACAGTTGAAGCTTTCTTT. The encoded protein is CASSRTVEAFF.

This clonotype was picked up many times. The rearrangement joins TRBV6-1 to TRBJ1-2; 8 bases map to TRBD1. Germline CDR1 MNHNS, CDR2 SASEGT. The CDR3 has 15 residues. J lost 7 bases, V lost 0 bases, and 7 bases had no gene match. The CDR3: CASSEAWTGQVGYTF. The CDR3 DNA follows: TGTGCCAGCAGTGAAGCGTGGACAGGGCAAGTTGGCTACACCTTC.

Worth noting for this clonotype: A read error may be the cause here, since a much bigger clone is one base away. In DNA form, the CDR3 reads TGTGCCAGTAGTATAGGCGGGGGCACTACAGATACGCAGTATTTT. Encoded protein: CASSIGGGTTDTQYF. The J gene is TRBJ2-3, the V gene TRBV19; tentative D call: TRBD2 (7 bases). The ends were cut back, 1 base at V and 3 bases at J, with 11 bases in the middle. CDR3 length: 15 residues. Germline values: CDR1 LNHDA, CDR2 SQIVND (reference sequence).

The chain combines TRBV9 with TRBJ2-7, with TRBD2 matching 12 bases. V shed 3 bases, J shed 6 bases, and the junction held 4 bases outside the gene matches. The CDR3 contains 14 residues. The germline gives CDR1 SGDLS, CDR2 YYNGEE. The CDR3 loop reads CASSAQLAGGEQYF. CDR3 in DNA: TGTGCCAGCAGCGCCCAACTAGCGGGGGGCGAGCAGTACTTC.

The V and J genes are TRBV12-3 or TRBV12-4 and TRBJ1-2, with TRBD1 matching 7 bases. V shed 7 bases, J shed 7 bases, and the junction held 9 bases outside the gene matches. This CDR3 contains 13 residues. Here the CDR3 DNA reads TGTGCCAGCACTCTACAGGGGTGGGGTGGCTACACCTTC. Its translation: CASTLQGWGGYTF.

This chain connects TRBV19 to TRBJ1-5; D is uncertain. The CDR3 sequence is 12 residues long. V dropped 3 bases and J dropped 2 bases, with 2 bases sitting between them. CDR1 and CDR2 from the germline V gene are LNHDA and SQIVND (reference sequence). The CDR3 DNA sequence: TGTGCCAGTAGTATCGGCAATCAGCCCCAGCATTTT. As protein: CASSIGNQPQHF.

This clonotype is medium-sized (0.01 to 0.1%) within its sample. The CDR3 DNA sequence: TGTGCCAGCACCATGGACAGGGAAAATTCACCCCTCCACTTT. Translation gives CASTMDRENSPLHF. The chain joins TRBV6-1 to TRBJ1-6, with 8 bases identical to TRBD1. CDR3 length: 14 amino acids. Germline loops: CDR1 MNHNS, CDR2 SASEGT. The V and J ends lost 7 bases and 7 bases, in that order; junction bases with no gene match: 6.

The chain carries TRBV14 and TRBJ1-1, with unresolved D. The V end was cut by 4 bases, the J end by 1 base, with 7 bases between. In germline, CDR1 is SGHDN, CDR2 FVKESK. The CDR3 loop spans 13 amino acids. CDR3 in amino acids: CASSPLGNTEAFF. CDR3 coding DNA: TGTGCCAGCAGCCCTCTGGGGAACACTGAAGCTTTCTTT.

This clonotype rates as medium-sized. This chain connects TRBV6-1 to TRBJ2-5, with D hard to call. Germline values: CDR1 MNHNS, CDR2 SASEGT. CDR3 length equals 16 residues. Trimming pared 3 bases from V and 2 bases from J, leaving 16 bases between. CDR3 in DNA: TGTGCCAGCAGTGATTGGCCATCTAGAAAGCAAGAGACCCAGTACTTC. The encoded protein is CASSDWPSRKQETQYF.

The chain recombines TRBV5-1 with TRBJ2-5; D unresolved. CDR1 and CDR2 from the germline V gene are SGHRS and YFSETQ. The CDR3 has 15 amino acids. Trimming removed 0 bases at V and 2 bases at J, with 11 bases between. In nucleotides, the CDR3 is TGCGCCAGCAGCTTGGGAGCAGACCTTCAAGAGACCCAGTACTTC. Translated: CASSLGADLQETQYF.

J is TRBJ1-5 and V is TRBV9, with D unresolved. V lost 1 base to trimming and J lost 0 bases, with 5 bases between them. Per germline, CDR1 SGDLS and CDR2 YYNGEE. The CDR3 totals 14 residues. The CDR3 DNA reads TGTGCCAGCAGCGTATCCGGTAGCAATCAGCCCCAGCATTTT. This codes for CASSVSGSNQPQHF.

This clonotype was counted ten times or more. The rearrangement links TRBV6-5 to TRBJ2-1; D call uncertain. Germline values: CDR1 MNHEY, CDR2 SVGAGI. This CDR3 is 11 amino acids long. The V gene lost 6 bases and the J gene lost 6 bases, with 6 bases spanning the gap. The CDR3 DNA reads TGTGCCAGCAGCCTCCTCAATGAGCAGTTCTTC. Its protein product is CASSLLNEQFF.

The rearrangement links TRBV30 to TRBJ2-5, with D unresolved. V was shortened by 2 bases and J by 5 bases, with 15 bases between the two germline ends. Germline assignment: CDR1 GTSNPN and CDR2 SVGIG (reference sequence). CDR3 length: 14 amino acids. CDR3 DNA: TGTGCCTGGAGTCCAACCGTAGCCGGGGAGACCCAGTACTTC. This translates into CAWSPTVAGETQYF.

In this sample, this clonotype is medium-sized. V gene TRBV6-6 combines with J gene TRBJ2-7; TRBD1 is a possible D gene (6 bases). The CDR3 totals 16 residues. CDR1 is MNHNY, CDR2 SVGAGI, per germline (reference sequence). Between the trimmed V and J ends, which lost 3 bases and 0 bases, there was a span of 15 bases. In DNA, the CDR3 is TGTGCCAGCAGTTATAAAGGACAGATGAGCTCCTACGAGCAGTACTTC. Translated, it gives CASSYKGQMSSYEQYF.